This TCR beta chain comes out of a study of blood T cell repertoires in COVID-19. The wider study: COVID-19 samples collected from the United States, Italy and Spain covered acute and convalescent phases. Sources were T cells, B-cell-depleted T cells, or PBMCs; the material itself was cDNA or gDNA.

How the authors handled the data: Estimated nucleated cell counts came from reference gene primer amplification. Method: immunoSEQ multiplex PCR; TCRdb's copy keeps in-frame clones and lacks some. D and trimming come from the DNA, and the V and J calls and clone size come from that table. The data hold around 180,000 clones, with about 84% observed a single time. Trimming shortened V by 1 base and J by 1 base, and 7 bases separated the two germline ends. The CDR3 is made up of 15 amino acids. CDR1 and CDR2 (germline): SGHTA, FQGNSA. This chain uses TRBV7-2 with TRBJ2-2; D perhaps matches TRBD2 (6 bases). The clonotype comes from a young woman with acute or convalescent COVID-19. Material: peripheral blood. The CDR3 DNA reads TGTGCCAGCAGCTTAGTTAGCGGGAACACCGGGGAGCTGTTTTTT. Translation gives CASSLVSGNTGELFF.